There are a few counts of the clone carrying this T cell receptor beta chain. Antigen: not known. This sample stems from a study of cytotoxic CD8 clonotypes in ibrutinib-treated CLL. Study-wide context: The average sample held around 280,000 productive templates and 75,000 to 100,000 productive rearrangements. General study points: Private clonotypes, not public ones, expanded at ibrutinib response. Clonality grew at ibrutinib response; at progression, it decreased back toward baseline.

This CDR3 contains 14 residues. Germline assignment: CDR1 MNHEY and CDR2 SMNVEV (reference sequence). The V end lost 5 bases, the J end lost 5 bases, and 15 bases lay between the germline ends. The assay was immunoSEQ multiplex PCR, and TCRdb's table has in-frame clones only and misses some. Here the sample spans some 46,000 clones, 60% to 75% being singletons. The V call is TRBV27, the J call TRBJ1-2; D is unclear. The material sequenced was PBMCs, taken after 12 months of ibrutinib treatment. This clonotype was sampled from a human donor with chronic lymphocytic leukemia. Written as DNA, the CDR3 is TGTGCCAGCAGTCTCGGACCGATCAAATATGGCTACACCTTC. Translated, it gives CASSLGPIKYGYTF.